This T cell receptor (beta chain) was sequenced in a study of ipilimumab plus nivolumab after autologous stem cell transplantation. Looking at the study overall: Patients received a median of about five ipilimumab and about 8 nivolumab doses.

This clone was recorded once. Its target is not known. One end of the junction is discordant with germline, which a read error may explain. Clones were sequenced by immunoSEQ multiplex PCR, and TCRdb holds only the in-frame ones, with some missing. The sample contains tens of thousands of clones, about 83% of which appear only once. Study-wide findings and caveats: Per the authors, repertoire, Treg and microbiota data justify further study.

The source material was PBMCs, sampled in a trial of ipilimumab plus nivolumab as post-transplant consolidation. This TCR was recovered from a male donor with diffuse large B-cell lymphoma.

CDR3 protein: CASSKAGGTDTQYF. In DNA form, the CDR3 reads TGTGCCAGCAGTAAAGCGGGGGGTACAGATACGCAGTATTTT. The J gene is TRBJ2-3, the V gene TRBV2; 9 bases agree with TRBD2. CDR1 and CDR2 (germline): SNHLY, FYNNEI. The CDR3 is made up of 14 amino acids.